These 9 T cell receptor beta chains share one sample of origin, sequenced in a study of CD8 T cells in Susac syndrome. RNA amounts of about 0.5 to 1 ug underwent reverse transcription with random hexamers. One entry per CDR3 protein, called by TCRdb with MiXCR from the immunoSEQ multiplex PCR reads. The table records hundreds of thousands of distinct CDR3 sequences, roughly 93% of them present only once. Sequenced sample: CD4+ T cells from PBMCs. These receptors were obtained from a human donor with multiple sclerosis.

The rearrangement joins TRBV20-1 to TRBJ1-1, with D perhaps matching TRBD1 (6 bases). The CDR3 spans 12 residues. Germline CDR1 DFQATT, CDR2 SNEGSKA (reference sequence). The germline V and J ends were trimmed by 6 bases and 11 bases, with 19 bases remaining between them. The CDR3 is CSAGTRGAVAFF. CDR3 sequence (DNA): TGCAGTGCGGGGACGCGGGGGGCCGTGGCTTTCTTT.

The chain has TRBV10-3 and TRBJ2-2, with 8 bases fitting TRBD1. This CDR3 has 13 amino acids. Trimming took 7 bases from V and 7 from J; bases not matched to a gene: 5. CDR1 and CDR2 from the germline V gene are ENHRY and SYGVKD. CDR3 amino acids: CAITGQGGGELFF. The CDR3 DNA is TGTGCCATCACTGGACAGGGCGGCGGGGAGCTGTTTTTT.

V is TRBV11-3 and J is TRBJ2-1; 9 bases agree with TRBD1. This CDR3 region has 15 residues. Germline V gene data show CDR1 as SGHNT and CDR2 as YENEEA. The junction had 12 bases not matched to a gene; V was cut back by 9 bases and J by 6 bases. This CDR3 reads CASALRDRESNEQFF. The DNA for the CDR3 is TGTGCCAGTGCCCTTCGGGACAGGGAGAGCAATGAGCAGTTCTTC.

The genes are TRBV4-1 and TRBJ2-2, with 8 bases fitting TRBD2. The length of the CDR3 is 16 residues. V dropped 3 bases and J dropped 7; count of bases not matched to a gene: 10. Germline assignment: CDR1 MGHRA and CDR2 YSYEKL. CDR3 in DNA: TGCGCCAGCAGCCAGGGGGGTAGCGGGATTAGCGGGGAGCTGTTTTTT. This sequence encodes CASSQGGSGISGELFF.

This clonotype occurred once. CDR3 region: CASAEDRADYSNQPQHF. The CDR3 DNA sequence: TGTGCTAGTGCCGAAGACAGGGCGGATTATAGCAATCAGCCCCAGCATTTT. This sequence joins TRBV12-5 and TRBJ1-5, with 7 positions matching TRBD1. The CDR3 is 17 residues long. Germline values: CDR1 LGHNT, CDR2 FRNRAP. V lost 7 bases and J lost 0; bases outside the gene matches: 12.

The J gene is TRBJ1-5, the V gene TRBV24-1; D is undetermined. The CDR3 contains 13 residues. Germline CDR1 is KGHDR and CDR2 is SFDVKD. V lost 5 bases and J lost 6, with 10 bases in between. CDR3 DNA sequence: TGTGCCACCAGTGCAAGGGCGGGTCAGCCCCAGCATTTT. Protein: CATSARAGQPQHF.

In nucleotides, the CDR3 is TGCGCCAGCAACGACCCCCAAGAGACCCAGTACTTC. Translated: CASNDPQETQYF. J is TRBJ2-5 and V is TRBV5-1; D is uncertain. V was clipped by 6 bases and J by 1 base, with 7 bases between them. The CDR3 totals 12 residues. Germline V lookup: CDR1 SGHRS, CDR2 YFSETQ.

The CDR3 region has the DNA TGTGCCAGCAGCGTAGAGGGCGCCCGCACAGATACGCAGTATTTT. Protein sequence: CASSVEGARTDTQYF. The chain is built from TRBV9 and TRBJ2-3; no firm D call. Germline CDR1 SGDLS, CDR2 YYNGEE. CDR3 size: 15 residues. V was clipped by 0 bases and J by 1 base, with 9 bases between them. Full variable domain (remainder filled in from reference TRBV9 and TRBJ2-3): DSGVTQTPKHLITATGQRVTLRCSPRSGDLSVYWYQQSLDQGLQFLIQYYNGEERAKGNILERFSAQQFPDLHSELNLSSLELGDSALYFCASSVEGARTDTQYFGPGTRLTVL.

The rearrangement joins TRBV6-1 to TRBJ1-1; TRBD1 matches 7 bases. Germline V gene lookup returns CDR1 MNHNS and CDR2 SASEGT. Trimming cost V 6 bases and J 5 bases; bases outside gene matches: 9. The CDR3 extends over 14 amino acids. The CDR3 nucleotides read TGTGCCAGCAGAGTACCGGGACAGAGGACTGAAGCTTTCTTT. Translated, it gives CASRVPGQRTEAFF.